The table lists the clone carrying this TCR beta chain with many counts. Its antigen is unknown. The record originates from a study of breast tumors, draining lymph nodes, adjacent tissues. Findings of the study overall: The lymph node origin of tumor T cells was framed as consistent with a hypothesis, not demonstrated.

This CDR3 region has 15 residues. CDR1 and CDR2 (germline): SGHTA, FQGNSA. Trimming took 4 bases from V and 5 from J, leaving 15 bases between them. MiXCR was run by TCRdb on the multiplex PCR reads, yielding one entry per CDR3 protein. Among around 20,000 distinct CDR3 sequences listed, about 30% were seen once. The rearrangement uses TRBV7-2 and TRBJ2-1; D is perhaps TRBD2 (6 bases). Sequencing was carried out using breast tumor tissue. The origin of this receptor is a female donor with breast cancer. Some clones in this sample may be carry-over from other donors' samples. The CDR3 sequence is CASSSLGLGDNEQFF. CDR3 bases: TGTGCCAGCAGCTCCCTGGGACTCGGGGACAATGAGCAGTTCTTC.